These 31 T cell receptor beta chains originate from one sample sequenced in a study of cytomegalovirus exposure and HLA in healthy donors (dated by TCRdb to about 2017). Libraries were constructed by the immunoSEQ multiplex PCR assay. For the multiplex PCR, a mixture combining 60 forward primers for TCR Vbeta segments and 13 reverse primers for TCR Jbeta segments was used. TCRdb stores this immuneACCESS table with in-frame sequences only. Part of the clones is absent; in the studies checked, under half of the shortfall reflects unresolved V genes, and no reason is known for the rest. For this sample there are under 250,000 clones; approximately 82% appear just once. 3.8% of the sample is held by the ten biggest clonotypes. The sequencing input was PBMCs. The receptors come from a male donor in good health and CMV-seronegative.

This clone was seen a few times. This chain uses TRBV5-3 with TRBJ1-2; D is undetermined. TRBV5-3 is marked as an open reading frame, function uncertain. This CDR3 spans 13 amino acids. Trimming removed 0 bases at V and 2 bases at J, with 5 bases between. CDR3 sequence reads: CARSLGQNYGYTF. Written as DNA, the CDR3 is TGTGCCAGAAGCTTGGGACAAAACTATGGCTACACCTTC.

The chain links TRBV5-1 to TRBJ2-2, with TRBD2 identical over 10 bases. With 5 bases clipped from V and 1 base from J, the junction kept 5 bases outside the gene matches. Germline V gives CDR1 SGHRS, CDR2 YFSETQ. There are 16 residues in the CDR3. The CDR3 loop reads CASSFSSGGNTGELFF. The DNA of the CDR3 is TGCGCCAGCAGTTTCTCTAGCGGGGGGAACACCGGGGAGCTGTTTTTT.

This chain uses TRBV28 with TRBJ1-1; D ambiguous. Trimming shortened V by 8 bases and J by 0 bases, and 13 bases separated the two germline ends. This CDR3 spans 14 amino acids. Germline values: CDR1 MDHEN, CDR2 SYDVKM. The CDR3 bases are TGTGCCAGCGGAGTGGCGGTGATGAACACTGAAGCTTTCTTT. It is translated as CASGVAVMNTEAFF.

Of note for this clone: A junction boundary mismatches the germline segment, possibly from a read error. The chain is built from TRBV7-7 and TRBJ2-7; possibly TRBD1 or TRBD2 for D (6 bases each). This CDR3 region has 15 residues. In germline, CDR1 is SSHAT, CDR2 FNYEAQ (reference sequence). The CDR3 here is CASSLGGQDSYEQYF. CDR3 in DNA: TGTGCTAGCAGCTTAGGGGGGCAGGACTCCTACGAGCAGTACTTC.

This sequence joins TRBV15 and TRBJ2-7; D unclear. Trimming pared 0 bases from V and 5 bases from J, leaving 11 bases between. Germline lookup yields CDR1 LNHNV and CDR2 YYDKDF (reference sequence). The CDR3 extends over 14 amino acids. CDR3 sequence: CATSRDPSANEQYF. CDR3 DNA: TGTGCCACCAGCAGAGATCCTTCCGCGAACGAGCAGTACTTC.

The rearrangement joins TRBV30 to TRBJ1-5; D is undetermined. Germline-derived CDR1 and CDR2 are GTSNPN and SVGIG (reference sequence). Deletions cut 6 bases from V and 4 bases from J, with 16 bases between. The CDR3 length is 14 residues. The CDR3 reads CACSKGLANQPQHF. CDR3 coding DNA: TGTGCCTGTTCTAAGGGTCTAGCAAATCAGCCCCAGCATTTT.

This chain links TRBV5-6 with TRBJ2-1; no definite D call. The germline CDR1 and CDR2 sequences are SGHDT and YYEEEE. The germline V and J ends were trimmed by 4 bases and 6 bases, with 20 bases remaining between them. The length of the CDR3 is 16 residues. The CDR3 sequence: CASSLRRDAFPNEQFF. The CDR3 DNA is TGTGCCAGCAGCCTAAGGAGAGACGCATTTCCCAATGAGCAGTTCTTC.

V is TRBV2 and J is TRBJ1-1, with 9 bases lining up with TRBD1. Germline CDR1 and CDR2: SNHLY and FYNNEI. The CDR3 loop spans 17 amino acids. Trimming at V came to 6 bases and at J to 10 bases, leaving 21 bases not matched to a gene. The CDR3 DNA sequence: TGTGCCAGCAGAAACAGGGGGCATATTGGAGGGGACATGTCAGCTTTCTTT. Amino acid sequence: CASRNRGHIGGDMSAFF.

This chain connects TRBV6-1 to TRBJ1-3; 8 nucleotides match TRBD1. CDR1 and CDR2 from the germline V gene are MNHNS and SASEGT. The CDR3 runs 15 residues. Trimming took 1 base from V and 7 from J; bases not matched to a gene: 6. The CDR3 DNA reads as TGTGCCAGCAGTGAAGGGGGGACAGGACCCAACACCATATATTTT. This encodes CASSEGGTGPNTIYF.

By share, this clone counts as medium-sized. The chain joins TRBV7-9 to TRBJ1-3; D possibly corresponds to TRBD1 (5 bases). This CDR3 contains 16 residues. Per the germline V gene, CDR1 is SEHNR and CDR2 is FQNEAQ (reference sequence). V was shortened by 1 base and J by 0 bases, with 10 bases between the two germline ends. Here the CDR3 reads CASSLDAGPSGNTIYF. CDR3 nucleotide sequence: TGTGCCAGCAGCTTAGACGCGGGGCCCTCTGGAAACACCATATATTTT.

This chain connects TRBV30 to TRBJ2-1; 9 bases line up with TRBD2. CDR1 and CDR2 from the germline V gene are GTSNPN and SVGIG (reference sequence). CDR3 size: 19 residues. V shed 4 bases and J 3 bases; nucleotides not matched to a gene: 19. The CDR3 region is CAWILAIGGRAYSYNEQFF. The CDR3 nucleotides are TGTGCCTGGATACTCGCGATCGGCGGGAGGGCCTACAGCTACAATGAGCAGTTCTTC.

CDR3 amino acids: CARKPPGTGLFVNQPQHF. CDR3 DNA: TGTGCCAGAAAACCCCCCGGGACAGGGCTCTTTGTGAATCAGCCCCAGCATTTT. The chain is built from TRBV2 and TRBJ1-5; 9 bases agree with TRBD1. The ends lost 9 bases at V and 4 bases at J; junction bases unmatched: 19. The CDR3 length is 18 residues. In germline, CDR1 is SNHLY, CDR2 FYNNEI.

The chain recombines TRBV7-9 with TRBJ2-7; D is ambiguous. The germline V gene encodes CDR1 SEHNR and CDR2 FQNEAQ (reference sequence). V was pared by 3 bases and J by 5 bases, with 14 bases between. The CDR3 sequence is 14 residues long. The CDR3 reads CASSFPTTSHEQYF. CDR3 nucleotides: TGTGCCAGCAGCTTCCCCACTACCAGCCACGAGCAGTACTTC.

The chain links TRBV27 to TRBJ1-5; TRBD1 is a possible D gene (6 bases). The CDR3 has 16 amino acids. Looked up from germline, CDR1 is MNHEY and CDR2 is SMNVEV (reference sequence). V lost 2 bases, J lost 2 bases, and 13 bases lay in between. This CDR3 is CASSLGGAIGNQPQHF. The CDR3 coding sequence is TGTGCCAGCAGTTTAGGGGGGGCAATAGGCAATCAGCCCCAGCATTTT.

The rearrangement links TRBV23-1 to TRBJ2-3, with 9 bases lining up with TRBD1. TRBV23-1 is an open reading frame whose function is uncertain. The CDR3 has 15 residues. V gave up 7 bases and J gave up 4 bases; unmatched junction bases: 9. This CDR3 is CASTVTGGTPDTQYF. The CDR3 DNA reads TGCGCCAGCACCGTAACAGGGGGCACCCCAGATACGCAGTATTTT.

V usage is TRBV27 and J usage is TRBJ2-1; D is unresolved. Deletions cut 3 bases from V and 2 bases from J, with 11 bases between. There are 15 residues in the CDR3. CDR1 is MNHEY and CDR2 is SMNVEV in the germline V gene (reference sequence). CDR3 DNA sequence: TGTGCCAGCAGTTTTCCCGGCAGGCCCTACAATGAGCAGTTCTTC. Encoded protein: CASSFPGRPYNEQFF.

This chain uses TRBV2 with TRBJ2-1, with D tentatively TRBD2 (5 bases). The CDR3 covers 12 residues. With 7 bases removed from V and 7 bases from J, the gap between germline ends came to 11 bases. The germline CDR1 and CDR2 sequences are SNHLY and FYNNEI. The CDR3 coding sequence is TGTGCCAGCAACCGATGGAGGAATGAGCAGTTCTTC. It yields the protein CASNRWRNEQFF. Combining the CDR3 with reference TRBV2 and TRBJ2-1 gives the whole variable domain EPEVTQTPSHQVTQMGQEVILRCVPISNHLYFYWYRQILGQKVEFLVSFYNNEISEKSEIFDDQFSVERPDGSNFTLKIRSTKLEDSAMYFCASNRWRNEQFFGPGTRLTVL.

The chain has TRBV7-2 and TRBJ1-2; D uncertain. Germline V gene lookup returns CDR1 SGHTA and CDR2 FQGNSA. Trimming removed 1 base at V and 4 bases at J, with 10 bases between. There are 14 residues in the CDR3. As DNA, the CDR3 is TGTGCCAGCAGCTTAGGTCCGGGGAGCTATGGCTACACCTTC. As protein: CASSLGPGSYGYTF.

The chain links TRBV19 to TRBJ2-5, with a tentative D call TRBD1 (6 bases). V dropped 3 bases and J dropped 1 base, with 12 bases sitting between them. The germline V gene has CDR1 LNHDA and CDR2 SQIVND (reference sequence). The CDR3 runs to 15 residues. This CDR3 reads CASSIGTMGQETQYF. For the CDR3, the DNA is TGTGCCAGTAGTATTGGGACAATGGGCCAAGAGACCCAGTACTTC.

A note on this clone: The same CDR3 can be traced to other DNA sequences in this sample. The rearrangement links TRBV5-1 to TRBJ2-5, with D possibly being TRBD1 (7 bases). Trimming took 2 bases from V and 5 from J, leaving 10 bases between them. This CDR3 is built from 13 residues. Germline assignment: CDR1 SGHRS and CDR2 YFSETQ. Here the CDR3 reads CASSLAGGETQYF. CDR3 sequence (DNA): TGCGCCAGCAGCTTAGCAGGGGGGGAGACCCAGTACTTC.

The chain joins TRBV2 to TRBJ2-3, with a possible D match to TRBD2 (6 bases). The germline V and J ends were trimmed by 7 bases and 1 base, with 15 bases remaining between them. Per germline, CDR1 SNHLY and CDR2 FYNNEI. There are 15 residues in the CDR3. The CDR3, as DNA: TGTGCCAGCACCGCCGGGACTGCCGGCACAGATACGCAGTATTTT. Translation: CASTAGTAGTDTQYF. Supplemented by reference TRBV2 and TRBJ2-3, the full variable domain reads EPEVTQTPSHQVTQMGQEVILRCVPISNHLYFYWYRQILGQKVEFLVSFYNNEISEKSEIFDDQFSVERPDGSNFTLKIRSTKLEDSAMYFCASTAGTAGTDTQYFGPGTRLTVL.

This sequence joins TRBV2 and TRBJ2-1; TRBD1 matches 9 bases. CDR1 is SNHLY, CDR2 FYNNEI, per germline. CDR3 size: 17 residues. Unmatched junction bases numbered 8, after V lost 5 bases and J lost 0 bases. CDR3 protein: CASSRTGASRSYNEQFF. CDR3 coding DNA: TGTGCCAGCAGTAGGACAGGGGCCTCCCGCTCCTACAATGAGCAGTTCTTC.

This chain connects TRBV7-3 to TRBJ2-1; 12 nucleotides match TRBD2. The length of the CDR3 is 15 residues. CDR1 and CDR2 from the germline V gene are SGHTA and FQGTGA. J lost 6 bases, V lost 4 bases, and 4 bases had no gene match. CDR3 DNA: TGTGCCAGCAGCTCGACTAGCGGGAGTCCCAATGAGCAGTTCTTC. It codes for CASSSTSGSPNEQFF.

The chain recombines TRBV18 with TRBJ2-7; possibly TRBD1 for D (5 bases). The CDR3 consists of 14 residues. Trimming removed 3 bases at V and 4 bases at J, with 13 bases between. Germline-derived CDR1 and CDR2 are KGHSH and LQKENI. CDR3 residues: CASSPQGSRYEQYF. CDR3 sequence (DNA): TGTGCCAGCTCACCTCAGGGATCTAGGTACGAGCAGTACTTC.

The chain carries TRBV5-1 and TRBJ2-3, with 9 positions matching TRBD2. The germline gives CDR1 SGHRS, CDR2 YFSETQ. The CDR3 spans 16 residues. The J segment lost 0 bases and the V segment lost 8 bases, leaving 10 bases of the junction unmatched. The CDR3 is CASRLLSGSSTDTQYF. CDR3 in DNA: TGCGCCAGTAGACTTCTTAGCGGGAGCAGCACAGATACGCAGTATTTT.

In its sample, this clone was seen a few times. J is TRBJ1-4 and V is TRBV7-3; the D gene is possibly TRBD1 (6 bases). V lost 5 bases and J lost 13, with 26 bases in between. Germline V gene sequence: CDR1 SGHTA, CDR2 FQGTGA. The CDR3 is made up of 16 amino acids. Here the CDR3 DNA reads TGTGCCAGCAGCCTCCGACGGGGGGGCCGCATTTCGGGACTGTTTTTT. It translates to CASSLRRGGRISGLFF.

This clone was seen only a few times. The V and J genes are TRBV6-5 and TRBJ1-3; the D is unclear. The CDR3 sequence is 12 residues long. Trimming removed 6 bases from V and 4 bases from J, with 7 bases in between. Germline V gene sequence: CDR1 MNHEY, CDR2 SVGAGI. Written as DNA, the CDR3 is TGTGCCAGCAGCAGCGTCGGAAACACCATATATTTT. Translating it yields CASSSVGNTIYF.

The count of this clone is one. The CDR3 sequence: CASSPSRGGVTEAFF. CDR3 DNA sequence: TGTGCCAGCAGTCCTAGCCGCGGCGGAGTTACTGAAGCTTTCTTT. This chain joins TRBV28 and TRBJ1-1; no firm D call. Germline CDR1 MDHEN, CDR2 SYDVKM. V was cut by 5 bases and J by 5 bases, with 18 bases left in between. The CDR3 contains 15 residues.

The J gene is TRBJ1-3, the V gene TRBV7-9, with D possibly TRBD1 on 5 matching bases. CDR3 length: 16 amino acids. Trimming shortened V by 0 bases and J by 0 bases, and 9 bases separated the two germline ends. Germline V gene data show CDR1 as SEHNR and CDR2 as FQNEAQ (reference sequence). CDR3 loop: CASSLAGGTSGNTIYF. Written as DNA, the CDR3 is TGTGCCAGCAGCTTAGCCGGGGGGACCTCTGGAAACACCATATATTTT. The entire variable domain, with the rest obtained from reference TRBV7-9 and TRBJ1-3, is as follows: DTGVSQNPRHKITKRGQNVTFRCDPISEHNRLYWYRQTLGQGPEFLTYFQNEAQLEKSRLLSDRFSAERPKGSFSTLEIQRTEQGDSAMYLCASSLAGGTSGNTIYFGEGSWLTVV.

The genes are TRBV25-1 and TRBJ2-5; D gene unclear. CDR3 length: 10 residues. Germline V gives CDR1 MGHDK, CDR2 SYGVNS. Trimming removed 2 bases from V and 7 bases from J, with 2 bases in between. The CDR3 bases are TGTGCCAGCAGTGAACTGACCCAGTACTTC. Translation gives CASSELTQYF.

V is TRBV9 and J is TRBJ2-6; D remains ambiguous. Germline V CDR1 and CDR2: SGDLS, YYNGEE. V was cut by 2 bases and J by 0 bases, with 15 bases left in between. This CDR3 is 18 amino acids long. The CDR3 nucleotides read TGTGCCAGCAGCGTTGGGTCAGTAGCAACCTCTGGGGCCAACGTCCTGACTTTC. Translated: CASSVGSVATSGANVLTF.